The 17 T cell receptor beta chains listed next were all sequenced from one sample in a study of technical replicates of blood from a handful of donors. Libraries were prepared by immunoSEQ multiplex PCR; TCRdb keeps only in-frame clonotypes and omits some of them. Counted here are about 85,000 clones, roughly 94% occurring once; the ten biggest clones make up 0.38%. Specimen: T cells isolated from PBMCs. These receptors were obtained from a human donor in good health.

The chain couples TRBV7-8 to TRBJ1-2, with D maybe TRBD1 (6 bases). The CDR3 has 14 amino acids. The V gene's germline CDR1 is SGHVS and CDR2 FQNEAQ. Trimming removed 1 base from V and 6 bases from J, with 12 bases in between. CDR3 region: CASSLGDHRDGYTF. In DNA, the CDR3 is TGTGCCAGCAGCTTAGGAGACCACAGGGATGGCTACACCTTC.

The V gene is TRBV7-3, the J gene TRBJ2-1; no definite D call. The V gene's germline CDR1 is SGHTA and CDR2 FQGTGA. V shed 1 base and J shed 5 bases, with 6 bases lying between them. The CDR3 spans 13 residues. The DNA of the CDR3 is TGTGCCAGCAGCTTAAGCAGAAACAATGAGCAGTTCTTC. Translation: CASSLSRNNEQFF.

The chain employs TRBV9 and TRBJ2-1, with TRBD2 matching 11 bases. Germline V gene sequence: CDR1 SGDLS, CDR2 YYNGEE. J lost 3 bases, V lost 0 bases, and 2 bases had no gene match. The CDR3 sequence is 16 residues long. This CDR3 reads CASSVAGTSGYNEQFF. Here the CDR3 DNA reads TGTGCCAGCAGCGTAGCCGGGACTAGCGGCTACAATGAGCAGTTCTTC.

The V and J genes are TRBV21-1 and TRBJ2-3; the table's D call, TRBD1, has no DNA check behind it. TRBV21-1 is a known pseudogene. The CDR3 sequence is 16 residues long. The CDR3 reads CASSKEKGRITDTQYF. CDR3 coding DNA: TGTGCCAGCAGCAAAGAGAAGGGGCGAATCACAGATACGCAGTATTTT.

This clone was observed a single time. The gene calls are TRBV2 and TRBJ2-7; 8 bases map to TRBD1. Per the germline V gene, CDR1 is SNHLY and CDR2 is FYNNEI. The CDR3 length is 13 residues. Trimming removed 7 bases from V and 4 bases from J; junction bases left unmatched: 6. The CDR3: CASTRTGIYEQYF. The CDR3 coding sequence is TGTGCCAGCACGAGGACAGGGATATACGAGCAGTACTTC. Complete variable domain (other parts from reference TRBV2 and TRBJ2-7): EPEVTQTPSHQVTQMGQEVILRCVPISNHLYFYWYRQILGQKVEFLVSFYNNEISEKSEIFDDQFSVERPDGSNFTLKIRSTKLEDSAMYFCASTRTGIYEQYFGPGTRLTVT.

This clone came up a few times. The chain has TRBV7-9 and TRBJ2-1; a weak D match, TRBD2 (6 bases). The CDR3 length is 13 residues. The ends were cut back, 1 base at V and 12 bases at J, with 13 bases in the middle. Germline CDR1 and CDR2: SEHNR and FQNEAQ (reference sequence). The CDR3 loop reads CASSLEWEEGQFF. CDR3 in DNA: TGTGCCAGCAGCTTAGAGTGGGAGGAAGGGCAGTTCTTC.

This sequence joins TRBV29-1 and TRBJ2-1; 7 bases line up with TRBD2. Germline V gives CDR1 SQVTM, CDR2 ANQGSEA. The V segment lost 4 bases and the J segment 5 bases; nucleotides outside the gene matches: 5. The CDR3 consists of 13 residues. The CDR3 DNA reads TGCAGCGTTGGGTTCCTAGCGGACAATGAGCAGTTCTTC. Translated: CSVGFLADNEQFF.

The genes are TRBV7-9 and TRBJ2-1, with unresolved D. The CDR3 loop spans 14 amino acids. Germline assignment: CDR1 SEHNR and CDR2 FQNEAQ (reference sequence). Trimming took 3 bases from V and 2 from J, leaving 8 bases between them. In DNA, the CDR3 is TGTGCCAGCAGCTTTGACTGGACCTACAATGAGCAGTTCTTC. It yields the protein CASSFDWTYNEQFF.

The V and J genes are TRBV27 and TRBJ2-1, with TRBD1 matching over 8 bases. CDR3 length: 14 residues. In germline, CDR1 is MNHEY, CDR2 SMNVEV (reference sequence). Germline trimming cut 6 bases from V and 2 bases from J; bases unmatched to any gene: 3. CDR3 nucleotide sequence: TGTGCCAGCAGACCAGGGGGCCCCTACAATGAGCAGTTCTTC. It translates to CASRPGGPYNEQFF.

For the CDR3, the DNA is TGTGCCAGCTCACCAGGCGTCACCGGGACAGGGAATGGCTACACCTTC. Amino acids: CASSPGVTGTGNGYTF. The V and J genes are TRBV18 and TRBJ1-2; 9 nucleotides agree with TRBD1. Per germline, CDR1 KGHSH and CDR2 LQKENI. This CDR3 spans 16 amino acids. Unmatched junction bases numbered 10, after V lost 2 bases and J lost 6 bases. Drawing the rest from reference TRBV18 and TRBJ1-2, the complete variable domain is NAGVMQNPRHLVRRRGQEARLRCSPMKGHSHVYWYRQLPEEGLKFMVYLQKENIIDESGMPKERFSAEFPKEGPSILRIQQVVRGDSAAYFCASSPGVTGTGNGYTFGSGTRLTVV.

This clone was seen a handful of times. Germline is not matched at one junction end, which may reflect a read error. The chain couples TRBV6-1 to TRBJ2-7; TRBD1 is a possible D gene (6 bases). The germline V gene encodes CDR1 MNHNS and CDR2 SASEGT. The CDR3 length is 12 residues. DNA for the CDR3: TGTGCCAGCAGTCCTACTCCGGACAGTCGGGACTTC. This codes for CASSPTPDSRDF.

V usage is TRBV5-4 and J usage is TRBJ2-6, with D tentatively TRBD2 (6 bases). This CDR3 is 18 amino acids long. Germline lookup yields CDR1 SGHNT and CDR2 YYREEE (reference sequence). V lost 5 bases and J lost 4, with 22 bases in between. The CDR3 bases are TGTGCCAGCAGTTCCTTCGGGAGAGGCCTTGGCGGGGCCAACGTCCTGACTTTC. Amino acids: CASSSFGRGLGGANVLTF.

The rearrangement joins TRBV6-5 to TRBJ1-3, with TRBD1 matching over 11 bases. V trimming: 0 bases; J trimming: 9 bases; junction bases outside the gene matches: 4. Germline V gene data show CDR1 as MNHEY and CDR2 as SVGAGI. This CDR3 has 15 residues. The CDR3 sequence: CASSYSTGQGATIYF. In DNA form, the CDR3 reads TGTGCCAGCAGTTACTCGACTGGACAGGGGGCCACCATATATTTT.

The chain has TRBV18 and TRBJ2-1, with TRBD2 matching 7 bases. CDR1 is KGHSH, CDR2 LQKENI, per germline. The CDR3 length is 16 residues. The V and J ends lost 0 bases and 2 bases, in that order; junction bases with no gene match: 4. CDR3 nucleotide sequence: TGTGCCAGCTCACCACCGCGGCTAGCGGCCTACAATGAGCAGTTCTTC. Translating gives CASSPPRLAAYNEQFF.

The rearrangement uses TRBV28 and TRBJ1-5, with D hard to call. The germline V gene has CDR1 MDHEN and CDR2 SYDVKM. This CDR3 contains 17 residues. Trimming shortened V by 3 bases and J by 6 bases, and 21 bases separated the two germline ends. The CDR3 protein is CASSFKAGRVSGQPQHF. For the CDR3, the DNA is TGTGCCAGCAGTTTTAAAGCGGGTCGGGTTTCGGGTCAGCCCCAGCATTTT.

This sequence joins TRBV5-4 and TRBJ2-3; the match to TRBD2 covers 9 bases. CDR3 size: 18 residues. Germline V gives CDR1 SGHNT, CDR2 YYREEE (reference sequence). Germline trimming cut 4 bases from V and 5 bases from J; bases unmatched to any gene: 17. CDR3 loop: CASSRAIAGGQGRDTQYF. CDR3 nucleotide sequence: TGTGCCAGCAGCCGGGCCATTGCGGGAGGGCAGGGAAGAGATACGCAGTATTTT.

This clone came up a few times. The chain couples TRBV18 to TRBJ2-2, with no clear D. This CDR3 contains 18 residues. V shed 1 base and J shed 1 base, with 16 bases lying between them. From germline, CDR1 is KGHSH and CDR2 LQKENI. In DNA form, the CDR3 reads TGTGCCAGCTCACCACAGCAGCTCCAGACACTGAACACCGGGGAGCTGTTTTTT. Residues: CASSPQQLQTLNTGELFF.